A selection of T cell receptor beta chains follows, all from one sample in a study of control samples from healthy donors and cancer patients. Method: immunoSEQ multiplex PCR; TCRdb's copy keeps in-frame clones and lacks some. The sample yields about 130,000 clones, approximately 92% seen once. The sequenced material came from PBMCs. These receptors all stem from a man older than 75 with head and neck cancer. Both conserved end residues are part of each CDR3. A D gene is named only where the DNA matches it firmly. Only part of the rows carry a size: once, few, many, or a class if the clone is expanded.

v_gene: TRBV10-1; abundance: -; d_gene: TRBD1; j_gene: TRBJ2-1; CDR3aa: CASRGQGVGNEQFF; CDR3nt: TGCGCCAGCCGGGGACAGGGAGTAGGCAATGAGCAGTTCTTC
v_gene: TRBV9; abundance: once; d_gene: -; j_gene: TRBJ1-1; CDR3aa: CASSVAFGKGEAFF; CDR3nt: TGTGCCAGCAGCGTAGCTTTCGGGAAGGGTGAAGCTTTCTTT
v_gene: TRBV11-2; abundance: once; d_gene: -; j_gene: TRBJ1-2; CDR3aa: CASSLGRGVDSYTF; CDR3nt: TGTGCCAGCAGCTTAGGTCGGGGGGTTGATAGCTACACCTTC
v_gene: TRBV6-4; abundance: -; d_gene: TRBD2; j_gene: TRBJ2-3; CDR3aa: CASSEREGSDTQYF; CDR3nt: TGTGCCAGCAGTGAGCGGGAGGGGTCAGATACGCAGTATTTT
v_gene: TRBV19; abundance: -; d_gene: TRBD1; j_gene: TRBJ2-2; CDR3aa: CASSSSGQGPTGELFF; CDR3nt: TGTGCCAGTAGTTCTTCGGGACAGGGCCCCACCGGGGAGCTGTTTTTT
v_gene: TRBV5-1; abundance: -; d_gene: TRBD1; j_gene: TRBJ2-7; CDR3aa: CASSLTPGQGTYEQYF; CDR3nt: TGCGCCAGCAGCTTGACTCCGGGACAGGGTACCTACGAGCAGTACTTC
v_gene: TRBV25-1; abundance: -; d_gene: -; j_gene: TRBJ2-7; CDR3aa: CASRDSYEQYF; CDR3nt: TGTGCCAGCAGAGACAGCTACGAGCAGTACTTC
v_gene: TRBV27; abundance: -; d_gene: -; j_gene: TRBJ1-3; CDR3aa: CASSLSRSSSGNTIYF; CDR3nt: TGTGCCAGCAGTTTAAGCAGGTCGAGCTCTGGAAACACCATATATTTT
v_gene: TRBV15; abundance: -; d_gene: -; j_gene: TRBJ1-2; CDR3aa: CATSGAGLAYYGYTF; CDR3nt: TGTGCCACCAGCGGAGCAGGATTGGCCTACTATGGCTACACCTTC
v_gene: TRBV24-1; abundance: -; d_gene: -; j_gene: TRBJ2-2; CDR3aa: CATSDIQQGPPNTGELFF; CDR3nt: TGTGCCACCAGTGATATACAACAGGGACCTCCGAACACCGGGGAGCTGTTTTTT
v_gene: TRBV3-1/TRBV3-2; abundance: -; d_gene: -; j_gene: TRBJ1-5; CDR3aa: CASSHRDQPQHF; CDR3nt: TGTGCCAGCAGCCATAGAGATCAGCCCCAGCATTTT
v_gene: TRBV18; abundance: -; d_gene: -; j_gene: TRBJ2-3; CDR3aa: CASSPDLTDTQYF; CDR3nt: TGTGCCAGCTCACCGGACCTCACAGATACGCAGTATTTT
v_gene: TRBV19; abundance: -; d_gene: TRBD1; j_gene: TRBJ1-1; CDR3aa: CASSIGQGGSEAFF; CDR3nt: TGTGCCAGTAGTATAGGACAGGGGGGTAGTGAAGCTTTCTTT
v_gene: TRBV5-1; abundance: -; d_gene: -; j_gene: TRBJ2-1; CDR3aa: CASSFGTASPNEQFF; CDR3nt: TGCGCCAGCAGCTTCGGGACTGCCTCACCTAATGAGCAGTTCTTC
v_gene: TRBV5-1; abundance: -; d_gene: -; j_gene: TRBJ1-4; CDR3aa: CASSLAPGVNEKLFF; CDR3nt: TGCGCCAGCAGCTTGGCCCCGGGCGTTAATGAAAAACTGTTTTTT
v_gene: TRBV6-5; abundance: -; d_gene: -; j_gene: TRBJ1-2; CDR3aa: CASSSTGSYGYTF; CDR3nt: TGTGCCAGCAGTTCCACAGGGTCCTATGGCTACACCTTC
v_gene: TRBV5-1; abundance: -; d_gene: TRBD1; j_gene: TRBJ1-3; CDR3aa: CASSRTGGDGNTIYF; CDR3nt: TGCGCCAGCAGCCGGACAGGGGGTGATGGAAACACCATATATTTT
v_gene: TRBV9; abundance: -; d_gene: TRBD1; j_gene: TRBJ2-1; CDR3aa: CASSRLDRGSEQFF; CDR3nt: TGTGCCAGCAGCCGACTGGACAGGGGGAGTGAGCAGTTCTTC
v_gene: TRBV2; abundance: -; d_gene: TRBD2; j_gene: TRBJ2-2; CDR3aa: CASSDWRGGNTGELFF; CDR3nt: TGTGCCAGCAGTGACTGGCGGGGGGGTAACACCGGGGAGCTGTTTTTT
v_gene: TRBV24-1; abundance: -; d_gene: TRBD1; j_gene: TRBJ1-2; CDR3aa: CATSDYVNPGQENYGYTF; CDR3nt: TGTGCCACCAGTGATTACGTTAACCCGGGACAGGAAAACTATGGCTACACCTTC
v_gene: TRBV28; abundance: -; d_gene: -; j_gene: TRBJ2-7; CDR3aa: CASRTRGGAYYEQYF; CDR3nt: TGTGCCAGCAGAACTCGGGGCGGGGCCTACTACGAGCAGTACTTC
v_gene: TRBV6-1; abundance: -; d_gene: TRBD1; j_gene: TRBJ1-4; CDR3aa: CASSVGPHRGGGEKLFF; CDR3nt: TGTGCCAGCAGTGTGGGGCCGCACAGGGGAGGGGGCGAAAAACTGTTTTTT
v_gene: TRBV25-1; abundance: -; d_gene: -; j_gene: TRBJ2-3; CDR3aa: CASTSRAPGTDTQYF; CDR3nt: TGTGCCAGCACAAGCCGGGCCCCCGGGACAGATACGCAGTATTTT
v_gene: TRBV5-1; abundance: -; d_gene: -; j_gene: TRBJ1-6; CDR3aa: CASSLPQSGYNSPLHF; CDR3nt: TGCGCCAGCAGCCTGCCGCAGAGCGGATATAATTCACCCCTCCACTTT
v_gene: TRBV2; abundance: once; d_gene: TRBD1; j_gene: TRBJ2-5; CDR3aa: CASSEDRGLETQYF; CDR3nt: TGTGCCAGCAGTGAAGACAGGGGTCTCGAGACCCAGTACTTC
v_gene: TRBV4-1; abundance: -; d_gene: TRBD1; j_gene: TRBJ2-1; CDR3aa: CASSLGQEGGSEQFF; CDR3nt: TGCGCCAGCAGCCTAGGACAGGAAGGGGGTAGTGAGCAGTTCTTC
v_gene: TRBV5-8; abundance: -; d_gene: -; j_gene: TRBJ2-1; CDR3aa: CASSPPGYHSYNEQFF; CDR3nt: TGTGCCAGCAGCCCTCCCGGGTACCACTCCTACAATGAGCAGTTCTTC
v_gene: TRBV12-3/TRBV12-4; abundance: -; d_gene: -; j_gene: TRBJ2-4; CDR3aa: CARTGRENIQYF; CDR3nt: TGTGCCAGGACCGGGCGGGAAAACATTCAGTACTTC
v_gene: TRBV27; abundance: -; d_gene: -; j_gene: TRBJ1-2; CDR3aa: CASSRRDGNYGYTF; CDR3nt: TGTGCCAGCAGTCGAAGGGATGGAAACTATGGCTACACCTTC
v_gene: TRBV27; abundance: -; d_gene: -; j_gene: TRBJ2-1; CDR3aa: CASSLSNGNEQFF; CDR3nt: TGTGCCAGCAGTTTATCGAATGGGAATGAGCAGTTCTTC
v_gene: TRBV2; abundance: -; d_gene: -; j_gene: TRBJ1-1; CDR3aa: CASRGPLNTEAFF; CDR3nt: TGTGCCAGCAGGGGACCGTTGAACACTGAAGCTTTCTTT
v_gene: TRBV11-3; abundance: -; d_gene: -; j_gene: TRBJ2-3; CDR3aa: CASSLGWRDTQYF; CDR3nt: TGTGCCAGCAGCTTAGGGTGGAGAGATACGCAGTATTTT
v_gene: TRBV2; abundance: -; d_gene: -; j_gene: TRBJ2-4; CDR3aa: CASRVGEVAKNIQYF; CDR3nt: TGTGCCAGCAGGGTCGGGGAGGTAGCCAAAAACATTCAGTACTTC
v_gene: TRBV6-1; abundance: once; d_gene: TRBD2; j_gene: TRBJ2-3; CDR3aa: CASSVVASRGRRADTQYF; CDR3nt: TGTGCCAGCAGTGTAGTCGCATCTCGCGGGAGACGGGCAGATACGCAGTATTTT
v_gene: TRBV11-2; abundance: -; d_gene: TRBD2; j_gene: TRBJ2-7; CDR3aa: CASSPRLAGVVYEQYF; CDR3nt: TGTGCCAGCAGCCCCCGACTAGCGGGAGTGGTCTACGAGCAGTACTTC
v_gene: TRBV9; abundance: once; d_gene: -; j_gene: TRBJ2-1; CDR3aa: CASSVGREAYNEQFF; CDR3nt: TGTGCCAGCAGCGTAGGGAGGGAGGCTTACAATGAGCAGTTCTTC
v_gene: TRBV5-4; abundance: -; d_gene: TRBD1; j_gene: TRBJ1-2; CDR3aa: CASSWDRGQGGGYTF; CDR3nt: TGTGCCAGCAGCTGGGACAGGGGACAGGGAGGTGGCTACACCTTC
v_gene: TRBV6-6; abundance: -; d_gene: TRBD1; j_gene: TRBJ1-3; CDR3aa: CASSRHGTGGQNTIYF; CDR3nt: TGTGCCAGCAGTCGACACGGGACAGGGGGCCAAAACACCATATATTTT